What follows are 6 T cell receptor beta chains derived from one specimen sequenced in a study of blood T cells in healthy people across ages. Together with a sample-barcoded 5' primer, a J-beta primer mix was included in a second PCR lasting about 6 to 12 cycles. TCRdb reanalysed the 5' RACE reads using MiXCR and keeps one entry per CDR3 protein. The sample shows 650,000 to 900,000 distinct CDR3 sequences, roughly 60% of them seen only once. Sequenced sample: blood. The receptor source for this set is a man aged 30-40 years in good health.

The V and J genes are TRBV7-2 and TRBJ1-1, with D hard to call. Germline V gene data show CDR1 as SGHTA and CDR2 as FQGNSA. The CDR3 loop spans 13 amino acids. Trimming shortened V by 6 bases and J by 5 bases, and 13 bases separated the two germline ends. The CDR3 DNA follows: TGTGCCAGCAGTCCTGGGCCGGAGACTGAAGCTTTCTTT. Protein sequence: CASSPGPETEAFF.

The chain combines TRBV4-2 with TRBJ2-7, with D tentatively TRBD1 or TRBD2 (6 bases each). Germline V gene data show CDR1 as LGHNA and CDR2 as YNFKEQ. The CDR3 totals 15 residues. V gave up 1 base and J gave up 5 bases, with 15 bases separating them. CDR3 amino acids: CASSQVGDRGDEQYF. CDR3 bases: TGTGCCAGCAGCCAAGTAGGGGATAGGGGGGACGAGCAGTACTTC.

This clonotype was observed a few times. The CDR3 DNA reads TGCAGCGTTGTAAGCTGGGGGGGGAATGAGCAGTTCTTC. It encodes CSVVSWGGNEQFF. This chain links TRBV29-1 with TRBJ2-1; TRBD2 agrees at 7 bases. Germline assignment: CDR1 SQVTM and CDR2 ANQGSEA. V lost 4 bases and J lost 7; bases outside the gene matches: 7. The CDR3 contains 13 residues.

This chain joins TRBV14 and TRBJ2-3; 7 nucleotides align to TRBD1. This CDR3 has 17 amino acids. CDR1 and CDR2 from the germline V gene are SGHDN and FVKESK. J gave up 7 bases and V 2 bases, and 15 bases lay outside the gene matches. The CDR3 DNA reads TGTGCCAGCAGCCAATGGGACAGCTTGGGACCCCAACATACGCAGTATTTT. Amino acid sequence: CASSQWDSLGPQHTQYF.

CDR3 bases: TGTGCCAGCTCTCGCTCCCTCTGGGGGTATCGCTCCTACAATGAGCAGTTCTTC. It yields the protein CASSRSLWGYRSYNEQFF. The chain has TRBV18 and TRBJ2-1, with D perhaps being TRBD1 or TRBD2 (5 bases each). Looked up from germline, CDR1 is KGHSH and CDR2 is LQKENI. V was trimmed by 6 bases and J by 0 bases, leaving 21 bases between them. The CDR3 runs to 18 residues.

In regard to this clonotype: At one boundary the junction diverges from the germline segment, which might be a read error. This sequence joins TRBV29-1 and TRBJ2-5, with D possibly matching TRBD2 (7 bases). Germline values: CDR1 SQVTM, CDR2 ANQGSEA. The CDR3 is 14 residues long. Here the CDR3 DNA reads TGCAGCGTCGAAGGGGGGGCTTCCGCCGAGACCCAGTACTTC. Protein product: CSVEGGASAETQYF.